This T cell receptor beta chain emerged from a study of T cell responses to AZD1222 COVID-19 vaccine. Study-level results: Donor demographics were predominantly white British with a female majority; clonal diversity may be underestimated. Only a handful of AZD1222 recipients, roughly 6 in all, had baseline seropositivity.

TCRdb's table, derived via immunoSEQ multiplex PCR, lists solely in-frame clones and lacks some. The table records roughly 130,000 clones, about 92% of them present only once. This CDR3 spans 12 amino acids. Per germline, CDR1 SGHAT and CDR2 FQNNGV. V was cut by 1 base and J by 5 bases, with 3 bases left in between. In the case of this clone: What it recognizes is unknown.

The clonotype comes from an adult in good health. The chain recombines TRBV11-2 with TRBJ1-3; D ambiguous. Sequencing used peripheral blood, obtained on day 0 of AZD1222 vaccination. The CDR3 nucleotides are TGTGCCAGCAGCTTAGTGAGAAACACCATATATTTT. Amino acids: CASSLVRNTIYF.